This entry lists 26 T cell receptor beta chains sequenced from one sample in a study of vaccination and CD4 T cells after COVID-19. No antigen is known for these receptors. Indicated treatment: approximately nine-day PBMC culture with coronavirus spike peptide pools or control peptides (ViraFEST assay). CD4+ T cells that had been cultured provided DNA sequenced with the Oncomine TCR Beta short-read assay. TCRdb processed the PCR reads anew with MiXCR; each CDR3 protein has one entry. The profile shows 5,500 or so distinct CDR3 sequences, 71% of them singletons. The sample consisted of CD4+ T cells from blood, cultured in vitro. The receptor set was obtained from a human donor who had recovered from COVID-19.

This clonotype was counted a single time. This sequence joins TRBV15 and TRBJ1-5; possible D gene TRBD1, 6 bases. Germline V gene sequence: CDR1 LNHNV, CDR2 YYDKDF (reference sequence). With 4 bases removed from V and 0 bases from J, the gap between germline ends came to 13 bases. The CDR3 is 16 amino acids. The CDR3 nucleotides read TGTGCCACCAGCACAAGACAGGATTATAGCAATCAGCCCCAGCATTTT. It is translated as CATSTRQDYSNQPQHF.

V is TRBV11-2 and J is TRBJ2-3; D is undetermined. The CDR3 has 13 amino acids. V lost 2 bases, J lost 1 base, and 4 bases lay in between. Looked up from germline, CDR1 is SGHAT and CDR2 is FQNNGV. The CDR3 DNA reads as TGTGCCAGCAGCTTATCTGGCACAGATACGCAGTATTTT. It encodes CASSLSGTDTQYF.

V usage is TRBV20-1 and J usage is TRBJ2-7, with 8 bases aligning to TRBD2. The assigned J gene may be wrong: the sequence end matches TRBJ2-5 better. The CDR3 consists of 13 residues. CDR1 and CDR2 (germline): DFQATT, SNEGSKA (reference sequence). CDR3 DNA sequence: TGCAGTGCTAAGACGGGAGGGGTGGAGACCCAGTACTTC. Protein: CSAKTGGVETQYF.

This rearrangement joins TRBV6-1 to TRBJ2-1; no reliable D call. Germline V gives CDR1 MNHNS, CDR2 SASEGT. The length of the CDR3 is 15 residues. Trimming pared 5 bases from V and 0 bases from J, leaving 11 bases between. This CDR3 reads CASSPPASSYNEQFF. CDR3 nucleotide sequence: TGTGCCAGCAGTCCCCCAGCCAGCTCCTACAATGAGCAGTTCTTC.

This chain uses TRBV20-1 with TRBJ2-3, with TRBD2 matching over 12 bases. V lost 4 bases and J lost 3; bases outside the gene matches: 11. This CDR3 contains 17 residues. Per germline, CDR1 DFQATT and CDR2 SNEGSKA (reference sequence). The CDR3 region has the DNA TGCAGTGCTAACCCCATAGCTAGCGGGGGGGCTACAGATACGCAGTATTTT. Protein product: CSANPIASGGATDTQYF.

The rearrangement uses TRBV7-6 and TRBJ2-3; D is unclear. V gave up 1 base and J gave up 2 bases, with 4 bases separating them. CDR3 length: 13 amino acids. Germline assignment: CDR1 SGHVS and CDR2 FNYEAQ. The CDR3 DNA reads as TGTGCCAGCAGCTTAGGGCCCACAGATACGCAGTATTTT. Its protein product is CASSLGPTDTQYF. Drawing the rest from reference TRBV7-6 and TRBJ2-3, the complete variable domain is GAGVSQSPRYKVTKRGQDVALRCDPISGHVSLYWYRQALGQGPEFLTYFNYEAQQDKSGLPNDRFSAERPEGSISTLTIQRTEQRDSAMYRCASSLGPTDTQYFGPGTRLTVL.

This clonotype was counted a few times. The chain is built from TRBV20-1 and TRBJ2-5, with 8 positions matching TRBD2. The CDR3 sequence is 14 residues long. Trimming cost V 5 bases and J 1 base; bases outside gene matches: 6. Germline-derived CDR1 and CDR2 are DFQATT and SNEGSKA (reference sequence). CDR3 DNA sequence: TGCAGTGCTGGAAGAACTAGCGGCCAAGAGACCCAGTACTTC. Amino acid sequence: CSAGRTSGQETQYF.

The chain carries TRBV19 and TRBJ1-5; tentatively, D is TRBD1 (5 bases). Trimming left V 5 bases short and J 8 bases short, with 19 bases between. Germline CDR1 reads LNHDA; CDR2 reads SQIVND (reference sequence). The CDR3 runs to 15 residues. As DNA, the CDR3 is TGTGCCAGTAGTCCCGGACGACAGCCGTATGAGCCCCAGCATTTT. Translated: CASSPGRQPYEPQHF. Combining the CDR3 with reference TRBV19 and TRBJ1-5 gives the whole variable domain DGGITQSPKYLFRKEGQNVTLSCEQNLNHDAMYWYRQDPGQGLRLIYYSQIVNDFQKGDIAEGYSVSREKKESFPLTVTSAQKNPTAFYLCASSPGRQPYEPQHFGDGTRLSIL.

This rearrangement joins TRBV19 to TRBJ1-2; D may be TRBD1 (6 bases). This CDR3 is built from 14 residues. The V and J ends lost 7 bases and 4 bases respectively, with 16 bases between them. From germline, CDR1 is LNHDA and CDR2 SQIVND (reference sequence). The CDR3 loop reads CASNQWDKGYGYTF. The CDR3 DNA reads TGTGCCAGTAACCAGTGGGACAAGGGCTATGGCTACACCTTC.

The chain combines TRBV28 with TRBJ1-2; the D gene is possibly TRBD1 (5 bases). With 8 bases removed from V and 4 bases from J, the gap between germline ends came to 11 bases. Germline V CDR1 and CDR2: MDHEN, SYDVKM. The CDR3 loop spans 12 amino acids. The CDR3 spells CASLGDAYGYTF. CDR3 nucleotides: TGTGCCAGCCTGGGGGACGCCTATGGCTACACCTTC.

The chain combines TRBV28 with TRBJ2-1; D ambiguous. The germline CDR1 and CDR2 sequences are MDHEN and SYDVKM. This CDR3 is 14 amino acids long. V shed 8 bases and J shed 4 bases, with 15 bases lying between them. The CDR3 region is CASGTSYRYNEQFF. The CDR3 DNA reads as TGTGCCAGCGGAACATCCTACCGGTACAATGAGCAGTTCTTC.

In nucleotides, the CDR3 is TGTGCCACCAGCAGAGATTGGTCGACTAGCGGGAACACCGGGGAGCTGTTTTTT. It specifies CATSRDWSTSGNTGELFF. The V call is TRBV15, the J call TRBJ2-2; 9 bases map to TRBD2. From germline, CDR1 is LNHNV and CDR2 YYDKDF (reference sequence). The junction had 6 bases not matched to a gene; V was cut back by 0 bases and J by 1 base. This CDR3 comprises 18 residues.

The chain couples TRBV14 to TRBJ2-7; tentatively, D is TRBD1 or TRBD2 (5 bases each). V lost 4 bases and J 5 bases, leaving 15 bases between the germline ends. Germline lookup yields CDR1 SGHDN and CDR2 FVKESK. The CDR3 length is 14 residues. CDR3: CASSPLKGSHEQYF. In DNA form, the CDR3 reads TGTGCCAGCAGCCCTTTGAAGGGGAGCCACGAGCAGTACTTC.

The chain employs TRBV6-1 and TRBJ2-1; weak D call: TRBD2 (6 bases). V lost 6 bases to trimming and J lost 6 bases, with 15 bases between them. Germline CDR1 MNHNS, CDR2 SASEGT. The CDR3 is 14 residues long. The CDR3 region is CASRGLKWGNEQFF. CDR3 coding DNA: TGTGCCAGCAGAGGACTAAAATGGGGCAATGAGCAGTTCTTC.

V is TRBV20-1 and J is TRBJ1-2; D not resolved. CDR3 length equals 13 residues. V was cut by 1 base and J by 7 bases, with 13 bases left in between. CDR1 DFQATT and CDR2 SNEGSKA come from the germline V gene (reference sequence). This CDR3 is CSARGTARAGYTF. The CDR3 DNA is TGCAGTGCTAGAGGCACGGCGAGAGCTGGCTACACCTTC.

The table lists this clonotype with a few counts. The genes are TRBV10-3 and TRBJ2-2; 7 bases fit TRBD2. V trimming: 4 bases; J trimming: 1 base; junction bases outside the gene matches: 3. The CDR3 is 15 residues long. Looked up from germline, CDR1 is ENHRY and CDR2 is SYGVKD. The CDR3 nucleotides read TGTGCCATCAGTGTTGTAGCGGGGAACACCGGGGAGCTGTTTTTT. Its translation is CAISVVAGNTGELFF.

The CDR3 nucleotides are TGTGCCAGCAGTAGGACAGGGACGGGCTACACCTTC. As protein: CASSRTGTGYTF. The chain links TRBV6-1 to TRBJ1-2; the match to TRBD1 covers 8 bases. Germline-derived CDR1 and CDR2 are MNHNS and SASEGT. There are 12 residues in the CDR3. Trimming at V came to 5 bases and at J to 8 bases, leaving 4 bases not matched to a gene.

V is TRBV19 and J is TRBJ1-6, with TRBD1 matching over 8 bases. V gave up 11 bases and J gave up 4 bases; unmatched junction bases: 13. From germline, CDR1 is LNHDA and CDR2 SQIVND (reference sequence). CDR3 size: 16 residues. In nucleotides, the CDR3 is TGTGCCTCTACTGCCCCCGACAGGGGTTATAATTCACCCCTCCACTTT. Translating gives CASTAPDRGYNSPLHF.

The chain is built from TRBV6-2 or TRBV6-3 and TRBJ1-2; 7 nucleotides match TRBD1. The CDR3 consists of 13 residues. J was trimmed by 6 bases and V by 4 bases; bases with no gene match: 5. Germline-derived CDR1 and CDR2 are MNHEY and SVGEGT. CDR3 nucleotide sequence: TGTGCCAGCAGTTCCACAGGGGTTCATGGCTACACCTTC. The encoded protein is CASSSTGVHGYTF.

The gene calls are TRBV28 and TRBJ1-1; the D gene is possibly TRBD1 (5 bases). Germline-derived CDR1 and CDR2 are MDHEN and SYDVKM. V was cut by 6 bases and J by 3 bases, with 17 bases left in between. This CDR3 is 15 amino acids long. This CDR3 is CASSDQGLGHTEAFF. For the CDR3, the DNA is TGTGCCAGCAGCGACCAGGGACTAGGGCACACTGAAGCTTTCTTT.

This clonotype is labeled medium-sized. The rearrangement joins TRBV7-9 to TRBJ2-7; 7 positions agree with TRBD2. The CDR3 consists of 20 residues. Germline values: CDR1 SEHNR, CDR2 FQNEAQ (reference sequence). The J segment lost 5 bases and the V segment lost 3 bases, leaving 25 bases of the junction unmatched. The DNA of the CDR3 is TGTGCCAGCAGCTTTGAACCTCGCCCGGACCGGGCGGGGGTACCGAACGAGCAGTACTTC. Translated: CASSFEPRPDRAGVPNEQYF.

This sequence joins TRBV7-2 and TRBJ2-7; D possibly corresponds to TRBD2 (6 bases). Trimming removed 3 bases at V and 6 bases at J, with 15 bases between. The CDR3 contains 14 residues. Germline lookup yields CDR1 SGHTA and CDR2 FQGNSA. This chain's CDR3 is CASSFDLGRSEQYF. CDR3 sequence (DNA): TGTGCCAGCAGCTTCGATCTGGGGAGGAGCGAGCAGTACTTC.

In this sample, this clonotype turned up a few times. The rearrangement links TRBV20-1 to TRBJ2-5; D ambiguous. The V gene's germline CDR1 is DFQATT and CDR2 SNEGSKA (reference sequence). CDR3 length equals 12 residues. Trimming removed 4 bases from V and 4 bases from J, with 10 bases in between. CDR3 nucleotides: TGCAGTGCTAAGGCTCGTGGAGAGACCCAGTACTTC. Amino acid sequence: CSAKARGETQYF.

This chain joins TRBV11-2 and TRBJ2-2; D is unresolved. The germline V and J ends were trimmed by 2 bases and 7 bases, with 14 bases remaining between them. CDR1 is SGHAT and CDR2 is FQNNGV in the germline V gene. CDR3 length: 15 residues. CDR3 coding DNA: TGTGCCAGCAGCTTAATCCGGGCTAGTCACGGGGAGCTGTTTTTT. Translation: CASSLIRASHGELFF.

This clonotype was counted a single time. The CDR3 coding sequence is TGTGCCAGCATGCGAGGGGAAGCTTTCTTT. It is translated as CASMRGEAFF. This sequence joins TRBV2 and TRBJ1-1; unclear D gene. Looked up from germline, CDR1 is SNHLY and CDR2 is FYNNEI. The V end was cut by 7 bases, the J end by 8 bases, with 8 bases between. This CDR3 contains 10 residues.

CDR3 bases: TGTGCCAGCAGTGATTTCGGGGGAAGGACAGGTGCACGAGGCTACACCTTC. This gives the protein CASSDFGGRTGARGYTF. The gene calls are TRBV2 and TRBJ1-2; 7 positions agree with TRBD1. The germline V gene has CDR1 SNHLY and CDR2 FYNNEI. The length of the CDR3 is 17 residues. Trimming at V came to 3 bases and at J to 8 bases, leaving 18 bases not matched to a gene.